A selection of T cell receptor beta chains follows, all from one sample in a study of shared clonotypes between healthy human individuals. TCRdb's copy holds only in-frame clones and misses some; the assay was immunoSEQ multiplex PCR. Here the sample spans around 620,000 clones, roughly 95% being singletons. Sample: naive CD8+ T cells sorted from blood. These receptors were obtained from a woman aged 25-40 years in good health. Each CDR3 is given with its conserved first and last residue. D genes are given only for firm matches. Clone size is given for some rows only: seen once, a few or many times, or a class if the clone is expanded.

j_call clone_size d_call cdr3_length v_call cdr3_nt cdr3_aa
TRBJ2-7 once - 13 TRBV2 TGTGCCAGCAGAAACACTCGGATCGGCGAGCAGTACTTC CASRNTRIGEQYF
TRBJ2-7 once - 15 TRBV10-1 TGCGCCAGCAGTGCCGGGACATGGAGCTCCTACGAGCAGTACTTC CASSAGTWSSYEQYF
TRBJ2-3 - TRBD2 16 TRBV7-9 TGTGCCAGCAGCTTAGGTGGCGGGGGAAGCACAGATACGCAGTATTTT CASSLGGGGSTDTQYF
TRBJ1-2 - TRBD1 12 TRBV9 TGTGCCAGCAGCGGACAGGGCTATGGCTACACCTTC CASSGQGYGYTF
TRBJ1-2 - - 14 TRBV4-1 TGCGCCAGCAGCCAGGTCAAAAGTAACTATGGCTACACCTTC CASSQVKSNYGYTF
TRBJ2-1 - TRBD1 14 TRBV2 TGTGCCAGCAGCACAGGGGGAGCTTACAATGAGCAGTTCTTC CASSTGGAYNEQFF
TRBJ1-2 - - 12 TRBV30 TGTGCCTGGACAGGGGATAACTATGGCTACACCTTC CAWTGDNYGYTF
TRBJ1-1 - TRBD1 16 TRBV11-2 TGTGCCAGCAGCTTAGTTGATCTGGGACAGGGAGCGTCAGCTTTCTTT CASSLVDLGQGASAFF
TRBJ1-4 - TRBD1 16 TRBV28 TGTGCCAGCAGGAGGACAGGGCGAGGTTTGGGTGAAAAACTGTTTTTT CASRRTGRGLGEKLFF
TRBJ2-7 few TRBD1 14 TRBV13 TGTGCCAGCAGCACCGGGACAGGGGGCTACGAGCAGTACTTC CASSTGTGGYEQYF
TRBJ2-7 - TRBD2 17 TRBV28 TGTGCCAGCAGTACGGGACTAGCGGTCCGGGATGCCTACGAGCAGTACTTC CASSTGLAVRDAYEQYF
TRBJ2-7 - - 14 TRBV19 TGTGCCAGTGGGGACGGGACCTTGGGAATGGGGCAGTACTTC CASGDGTLGMGQYF
TRBJ2-7 - - 13 TRBV4-1 TGCGCCAGCAGCCGGGTGGGGTCCTACGAGCAGTACTTC CASSRVGSYEQYF
TRBJ2-7 - TRBD2 15 TRBV11-2 TGTGCCAGCAGCTTCGCTAGCGGGAGTGTGTACGAGCAGTACTTC CASSFASGSVYEQYF
TRBJ2-7 - TRBD1 15 TRBV5-1 TGCGCCAGCAGCTATGAGGACAGGAGTTCCTACGAGCAGTACTTC CASSYEDRSSYEQYF
TRBJ2-3 - - 15 TRBV27 TGTGCCAGCAGTTTCACTCAGTGGGGGACAGATACGCAGTATTTT CASSFTQWGTDTQYF
TRBJ2-7 - - 14 TRBV28 TGTGCCAGCAGGCTGGACGGGGGCCCCTACGAGCAGTACTTC CASRLDGGPYEQYF
TRBJ2-7 - TRBD1 14 TRBV13 TGTGCCAGCACCACCGGGACAGGTTTAGGCGAGCAGTACTTC CASTTGTGLGEQYF
TRBJ2-7 - TRBD2 14 TRBV29-1 TGCAGCGCCCTACTAGCGGGATCCGTCTACGAGCAGTACTTC CSALLAGSVYEQYF
TRBJ1-1 - - 13 TRBV27 TGTGCCAGCAGTTGGGGGCCGAACACTGAAGCTTTCTTT CASSWGPNTEAFF
TRBJ2-1 - - 18 TRBV28 TGTGCCAGCACCCCAGGCCCTGCGGGTACGAGCTCCTACAATGAGCAGTTCTTC CASTPGPAGTSSYNEQFF
TRBJ2-7 - TRBD1 15 TRBV11-2 TGTGCCAGCAGCTTAGGAACAGGGGGCATCAACGAGCAGTACTTC CASSLGTGGINEQYF
TRBJ2-7 - - 13 TRBV2 TGTGCCAGCCTCGGGACTCCTTCTTACGAGCAGTACTTC CASLGTPSYEQYF
TRBJ2-7 - TRBD1 14 TRBV2 TGTGCCAGCCATTATACCGACAGGGTCTACGAGCAGTACTTC CASHYTDRVYEQYF